Sequencing of this TCR beta chain was carried out in a study of shared clonotypes between healthy human individuals. The CDR3 totals 15 residues. V was trimmed by 4 bases and J by 0 bases, leaving 12 bases between them. Germline V CDR1 and CDR2: MGHRA, YSYEKL. This clone has a handful of counts. Measured with immunoSEQ multiplex PCR; TCRdb has only the in-frame clones, and not every one. The sample records some 790,000 clones, around 70% being singletons. The sample taken for sequencing was memory CD4+ T cells sorted from blood. Subset described: CD45RA-negative fraction. The receptor was isolated from a woman aged 25 to 39 in good health. This rearrangement joins TRBV4-1 to TRBJ1-1; D not resolved. The CDR3 sequence is CASSPERLMNTEAFF. For the CDR3, the DNA is TGCGCCAGCAGCCCAGAGAGATTAATGAACACTGAAGCTTTCTTT.